The T cell receptor beta chain under discussion was sequenced for a study of OX40 agonist ivuxolimab in advanced cancers. Background on the study: An agonistic human IgG2 monoclonal antibody against OX40 (CD134) was given. Head and neck, renal cell, melanoma or hepatocellular carcinoma were the cancers that dose-escalation patients had. Study-wide results and limits: Clonal expansion from baseline to week 6 occurred in both CD4+ and CD8+ T cells. On average, CD8+ T cells had more expanded clones than CD4+.

As for this clone: What it binds is unknown.

The method was immunoSEQ multiplex PCR; TCRdb's version includes in-frame clones alone and lacks a portion of them. The sample has over 70,000 clones; approximately 94% are singletons. Deletions cut 5 bases from V and 2 bases from J, with 13 bases between. The CDR3 covers 15 residues. Per germline, CDR1 MRHNA and CDR2 SNTAGT. Source: CD4+ or CD8+ T cells sorted from blood, taken in a trial of the OX40 agonist ivuxolimab. V gene TRBV6-4 combines with J gene TRBJ2-1; D gene ambiguous. The clonotype was recovered from an adult with an advanced solid tumor such as melanoma, head and neck, liver or kidney cancer. DNA of the CDR3: TGTGCCAGCAGTCTAAATCCGGGCCCCTACAATGAGCAGTTCTTC. Translation gives CASSLNPGPYNEQFF.